A single count supports the clone carrying this TCR beta chain. The antigen is unknown. The sample originates from a study of T cell responses to AZD1222 COVID-19 vaccine. Study-wide results and caveats: Females outnumbered males among donors, who were mostly white British; clonal diversity was possibly underestimated. After the peak T cell response, and only then, were repertoires sampled.

Germline CDR1 is SQVTM and CDR2 is ANQGSEA. This CDR3 has 13 residues. V dropped 4 bases and J dropped 6 bases, with 13 bases sitting between them. Method: immunoSEQ multiplex PCR; TCRdb's copy keeps in-frame clones and lacks some. The repertoire consists of about 200,000 clones, with 80% to 95% occurring once and the leading ten covering 0.9% to 1.1%. Sequenced here: peripheral blood, sampled 28 days after the second AZD1222 dose. The rearrangement joins TRBV29-1 to TRBJ1-5, with D perhaps matching TRBD1 (5 bases). This TCR came from an adult who received the AZD1222 COVID-19 vaccine. CDR3 region: CSVVERGGQPQHF. In DNA, the CDR3 is TGCAGCGTTGTCGAGAGGGGTGGTCAGCCCCAGCATTTT.